The following is a T cell receptor beta chain sequence with its context. The data belong to a study of blood T cell repertoires in COVID-19. Whole-study context: The study drew acute and convalescent COVID-19 samples from the United States, Italy and Spain.

This CDR3 region has 13 residues. Germline V gene lookup returns CDR1 GTSNPN and CDR2 SVGIG (reference sequence). The V gene lost 4 bases and the J gene lost 13 bases, with 22 bases spanning the gap. Per the authors' pipeline: From reference gene primer amplification, estimates of nucleated cell counts were derived. Profiled with immunoSEQ multiplex PCR; TCRdb holds only in-frame clones, not every one. V and J calls and clone size are those listed in that table; D and trimming were worked out from the DNA. Of about 140,000 clones listed, around 80% are singletons. The genes are TRBV30 and TRBJ1-1; D is uncertain. The TCR originated in a human donor in a cohort sampled during active COVID-19. The source material was peripheral blood. Written as DNA, the CDR3 is TGTGCCTGGAATGTAGGCGGCTCCGACGGAGGTTTCTTT. Its protein is CAWNVGGSDGGFF.